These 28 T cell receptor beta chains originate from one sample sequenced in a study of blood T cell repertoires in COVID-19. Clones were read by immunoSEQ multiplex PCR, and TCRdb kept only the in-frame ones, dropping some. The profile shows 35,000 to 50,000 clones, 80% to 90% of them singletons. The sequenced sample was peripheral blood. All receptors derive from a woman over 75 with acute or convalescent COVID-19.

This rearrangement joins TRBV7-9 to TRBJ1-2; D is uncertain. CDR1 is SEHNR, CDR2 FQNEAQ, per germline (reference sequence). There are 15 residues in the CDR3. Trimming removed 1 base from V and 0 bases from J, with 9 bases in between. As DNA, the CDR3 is TGTGCCAGCAGCTTAGGGAGCAGCTCTAACTATGGCTACACCTTC. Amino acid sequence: CASSLGSSSNYGYTF.

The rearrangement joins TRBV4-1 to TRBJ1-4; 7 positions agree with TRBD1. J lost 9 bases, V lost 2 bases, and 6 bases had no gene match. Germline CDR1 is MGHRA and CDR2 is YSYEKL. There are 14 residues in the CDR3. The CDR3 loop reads CASSQLGQKKKLFF. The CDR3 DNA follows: TGCGCCAGCAGCCAACTGGGACAGAAAAAAAAACTGTTTTTT.

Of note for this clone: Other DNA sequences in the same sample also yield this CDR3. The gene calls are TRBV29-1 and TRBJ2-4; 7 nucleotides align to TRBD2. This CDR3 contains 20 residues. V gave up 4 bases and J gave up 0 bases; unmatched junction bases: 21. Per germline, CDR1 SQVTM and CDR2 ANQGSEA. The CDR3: CSVGTSLTSGGVIAKNIQYF. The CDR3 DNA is TGCAGCGTTGGAACCTCCCTGACTAGTGGGGGGGTTATAGCCAAAAACATTCAGTACTTC.

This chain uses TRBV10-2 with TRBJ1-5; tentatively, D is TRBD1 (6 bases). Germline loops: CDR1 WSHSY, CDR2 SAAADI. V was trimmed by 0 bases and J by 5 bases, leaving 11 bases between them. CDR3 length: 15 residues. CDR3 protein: CASSESTGGDQPQHF. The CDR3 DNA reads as TGCGCCAGCAGTGAGTCAACGGGGGGCGATCAGCCCCAGCATTTT.

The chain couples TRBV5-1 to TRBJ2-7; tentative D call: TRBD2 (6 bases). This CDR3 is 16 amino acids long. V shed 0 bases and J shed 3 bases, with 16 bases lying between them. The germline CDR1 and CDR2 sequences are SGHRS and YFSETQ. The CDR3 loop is CASSLALNRGGYEQYF. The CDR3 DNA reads TGCGCCAGCAGCTTGGCCCTAAATAGGGGAGGCTACGAGCAGTACTTC.

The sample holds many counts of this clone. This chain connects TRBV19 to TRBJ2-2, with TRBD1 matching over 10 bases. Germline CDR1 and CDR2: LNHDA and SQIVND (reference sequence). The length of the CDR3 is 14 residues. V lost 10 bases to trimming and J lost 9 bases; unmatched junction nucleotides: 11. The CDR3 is CATTLDRGTRELFF. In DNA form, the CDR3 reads TGTGCCACTACCCTGGACAGGGGGACCAGGGAGCTGTTTTTT.

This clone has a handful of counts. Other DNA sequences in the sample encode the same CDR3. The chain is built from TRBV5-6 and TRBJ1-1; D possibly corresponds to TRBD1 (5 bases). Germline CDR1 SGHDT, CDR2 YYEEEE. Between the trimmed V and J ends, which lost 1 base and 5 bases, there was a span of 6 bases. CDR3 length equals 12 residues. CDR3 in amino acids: CASSLRGTEAFF. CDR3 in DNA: TGTGCCAGCAGCTTGCGGGGGACTGAAGCTTTCTTT.

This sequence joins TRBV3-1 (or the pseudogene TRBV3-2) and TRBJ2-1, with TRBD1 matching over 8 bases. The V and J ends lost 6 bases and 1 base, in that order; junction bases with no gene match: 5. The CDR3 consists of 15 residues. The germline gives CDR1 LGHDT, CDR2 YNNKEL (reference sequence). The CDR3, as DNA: TGTGCCAGCAGTCTGGACAGGGTATCCTACAATGAGCAGTTCTTC. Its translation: CASSLDRVSYNEQFF.

CDR3 DNA sequence: TGTGCCAGCAGTTTGGGGCACGAAGGAAACACCATATATTTT. Protein sequence: CASSLGHEGNTIYF. The V call is TRBV6-5, the J call TRBJ1-3; TRBD1 is a possible D gene (5 bases). V was trimmed by 4 bases and J by 4 bases, leaving 11 bases between them. This CDR3 region has 14 residues. Per germline, CDR1 MNHEY and CDR2 SVGAGI.

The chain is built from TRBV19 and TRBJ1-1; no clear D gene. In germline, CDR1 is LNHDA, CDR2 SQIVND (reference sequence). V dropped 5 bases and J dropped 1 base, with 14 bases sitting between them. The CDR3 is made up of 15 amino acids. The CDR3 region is CASSSVRVTNTEAFF. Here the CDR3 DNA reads TGTGCCAGTAGTTCCGTCCGGGTCACGAACACTGAAGCTTTCTTT.

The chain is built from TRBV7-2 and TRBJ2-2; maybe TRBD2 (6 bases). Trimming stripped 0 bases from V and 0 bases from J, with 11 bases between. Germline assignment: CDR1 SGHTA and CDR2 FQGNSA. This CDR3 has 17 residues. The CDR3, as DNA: TGTGCCAGCAGCTTAGCGCGGGGCAGGTCGAACACCGGGGAGCTGTTTTTT. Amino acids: CASSLARGRSNTGELFF.

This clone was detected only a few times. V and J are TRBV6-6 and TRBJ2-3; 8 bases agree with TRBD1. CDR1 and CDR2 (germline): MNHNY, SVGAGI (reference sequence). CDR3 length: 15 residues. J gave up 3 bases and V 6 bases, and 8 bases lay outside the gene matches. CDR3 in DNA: TGTGCCAGCAGCCGCGGACAGGGCAAGACAGATACGCAGTATTTT. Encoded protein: CASSRGQGKTDTQYF.

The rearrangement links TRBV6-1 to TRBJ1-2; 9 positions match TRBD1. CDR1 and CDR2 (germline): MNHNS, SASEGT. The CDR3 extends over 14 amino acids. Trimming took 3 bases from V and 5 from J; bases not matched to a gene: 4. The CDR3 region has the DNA TGTGCCAGCAGTGAGGGGACAGGGCTTTATGGCTACACCTTC. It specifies CASSEGTGLYGYTF.

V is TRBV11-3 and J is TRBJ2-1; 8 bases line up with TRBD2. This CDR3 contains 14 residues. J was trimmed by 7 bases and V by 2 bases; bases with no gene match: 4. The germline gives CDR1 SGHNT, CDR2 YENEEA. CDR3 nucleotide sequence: TGTGCCAGCAGCTTAAGCGGGGGAGTGAATGAGCAGTTCTTC. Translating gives CASSLSGGVNEQFF.

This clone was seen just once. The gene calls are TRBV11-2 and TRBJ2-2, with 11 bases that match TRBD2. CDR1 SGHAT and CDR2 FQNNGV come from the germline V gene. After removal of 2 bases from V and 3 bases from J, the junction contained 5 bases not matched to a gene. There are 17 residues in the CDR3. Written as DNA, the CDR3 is TGTGCCAGCAGCTTAACGACTAGCGGGGCCCACACCGGGGAGCTGTTTTTT. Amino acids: CASSLTTSGAHTGELFF. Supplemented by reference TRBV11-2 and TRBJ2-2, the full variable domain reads EAGVAQSPRYKIIEKRQSVAFWCNPISGHATLYWYQQILGQGPKLLIQFQNNGVVDDSQLPKDRFSAERLKGVDSTLKIQPAKLEDSAVYLCASSLTTSGAHTGELFFGEGSRLTVL.

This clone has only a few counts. The CDR3, as DNA: TGTGCCAGCAGCTCCCTCGGACGGACTAACCAAGAGACCCAGTACTTC. Translation: CASSSLGRTNQETQYF. The V call is TRBV7-3, the J call TRBJ2-5; tentatively, D is TRBD2 (6 bases). Germline CDR1 SGHTA, CDR2 FQGTGA. The CDR3 has 16 amino acids. The ends were cut back, 4 bases at V and 0 bases at J, with 15 bases in the middle.

The CDR3 DNA reads as TGTGCCAGCAGTTTCCCTGGGGGGGTGGAGGGGCGGACCTTCGATCAGCCCCAGCATTTT. Translating gives CASSFPGGVEGRTFDQPQHF. The chain has TRBV27 and TRBJ1-5; D possibly corresponds to TRBD1 (5 bases). CDR3 length: 20 residues. Per the germline V gene, CDR1 is MNHEY and CDR2 is SMNVEV (reference sequence). The V and J ends lost 3 bases and 5 bases respectively, with 29 bases between them.

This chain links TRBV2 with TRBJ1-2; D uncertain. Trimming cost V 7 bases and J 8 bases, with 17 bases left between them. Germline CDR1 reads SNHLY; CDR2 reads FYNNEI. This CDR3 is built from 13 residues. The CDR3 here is CASTLVVSKGYTF. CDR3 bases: TGTGCCAGCACCCTGGTTGTCTCTAAAGGCTACACCTTC.

CDR3 DNA sequence: TGTGCCAGCAGCTTAGTCCCAGGGGTCACAGATACGCAGTATTTT. This encodes CASSLVPGVTDTQYF. The chain uses TRBV7-9 and TRBJ2-3; possible D gene TRBD1, 6 bases. This CDR3 has 15 amino acids. Germline V CDR1 and CDR2: SEHNR, FQNEAQ (reference sequence). V dropped 1 base and J dropped 2 bases, with 10 bases sitting between them.

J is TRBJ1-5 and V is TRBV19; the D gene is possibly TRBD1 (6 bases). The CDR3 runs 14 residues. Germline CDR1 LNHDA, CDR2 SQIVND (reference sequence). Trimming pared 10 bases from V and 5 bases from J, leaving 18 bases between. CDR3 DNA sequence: TGTGCCACCCAGGGGAGGGGGGATCATCAGCCCCAGCATTTT. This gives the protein CATQGRGDHQPQHF.

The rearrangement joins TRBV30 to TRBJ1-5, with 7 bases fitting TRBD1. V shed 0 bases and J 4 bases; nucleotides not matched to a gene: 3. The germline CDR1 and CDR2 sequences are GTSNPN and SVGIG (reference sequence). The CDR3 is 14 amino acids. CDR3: CAWSVAGGNQPQHF. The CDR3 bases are TGTGCCTGGAGTGTGGCAGGGGGAAATCAGCCCCAGCATTTT.

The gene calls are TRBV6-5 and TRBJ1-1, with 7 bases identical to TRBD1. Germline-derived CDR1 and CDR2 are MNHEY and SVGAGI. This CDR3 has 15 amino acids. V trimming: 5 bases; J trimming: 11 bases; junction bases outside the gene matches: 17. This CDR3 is CASSITQGQFESAFF. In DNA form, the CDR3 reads TGTGCCAGCAGTATAACACAGGGGCAATTCGAATCGGCTTTCTTT.

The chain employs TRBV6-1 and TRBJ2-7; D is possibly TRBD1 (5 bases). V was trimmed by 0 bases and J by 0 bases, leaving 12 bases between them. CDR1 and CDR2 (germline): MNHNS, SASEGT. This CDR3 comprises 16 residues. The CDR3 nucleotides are TGTGCCAGCAGTGAAGCAGTGGTAGGGGCCTCCTACGAGCAGTACTTC. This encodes CASSEAVVGASYEQYF.

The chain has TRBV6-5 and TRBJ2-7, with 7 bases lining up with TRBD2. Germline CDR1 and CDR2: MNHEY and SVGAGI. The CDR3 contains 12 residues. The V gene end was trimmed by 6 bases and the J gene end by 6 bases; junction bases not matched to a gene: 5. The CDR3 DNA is TGTGCCAGCAGCGGACTAGTGGGCGAGCAGTACTTC. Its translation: CASSGLVGEQYF.

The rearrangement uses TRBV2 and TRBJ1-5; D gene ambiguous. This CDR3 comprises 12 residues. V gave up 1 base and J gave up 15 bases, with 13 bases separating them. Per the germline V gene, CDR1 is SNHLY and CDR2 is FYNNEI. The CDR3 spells CASSEGQSPVHF. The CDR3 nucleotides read TGTGCCAGCAGTGAAGGACAATCTCCCGTGCATTTT. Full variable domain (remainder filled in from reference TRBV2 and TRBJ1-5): EPEVTQTPSHQVTQMGQEVILRCVPISNHLYFYWYRQILGQKVEFLVSFYNNEISEKSEIFDDQFSVERPDGSNFTLKIRSTKLEDSAMYFCASSEGQSPVHFGDGTRLSIL.

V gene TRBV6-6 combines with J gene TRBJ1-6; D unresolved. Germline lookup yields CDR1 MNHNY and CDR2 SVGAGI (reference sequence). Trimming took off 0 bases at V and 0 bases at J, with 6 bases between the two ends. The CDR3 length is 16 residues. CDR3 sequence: CASSYSGSSYNSPLHF. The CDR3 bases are TGTGCCAGCAGTTACTCAGGGAGCTCCTATAATTCACCCCTCCACTTT.

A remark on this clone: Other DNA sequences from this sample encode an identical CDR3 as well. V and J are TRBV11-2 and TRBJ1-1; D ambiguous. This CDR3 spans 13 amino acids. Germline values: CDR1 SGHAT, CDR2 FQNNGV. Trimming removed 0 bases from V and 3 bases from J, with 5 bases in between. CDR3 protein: CASSLDRDTEAFF. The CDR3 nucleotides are TGTGCCAGCAGCTTAGATCGAGACACTGAAGCTTTCTTT. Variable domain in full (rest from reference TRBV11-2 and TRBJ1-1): EAGVAQSPRYKIIEKRQSVAFWCNPISGHATLYWYQQILGQGPKLLIQFQNNGVVDDSQLPKDRFSAERLKGVDSTLKIQPAKLEDSAVYLCASSLDRDTEAFFGQGTRLTVV.

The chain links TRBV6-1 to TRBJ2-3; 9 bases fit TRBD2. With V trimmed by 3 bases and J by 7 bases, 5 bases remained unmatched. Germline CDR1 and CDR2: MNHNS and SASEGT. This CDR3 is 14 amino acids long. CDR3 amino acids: CASSDAGGRNTQYF. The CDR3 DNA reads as TGTGCCAGCAGTGATGCGGGGGGGAGAAATACGCAGTATTTT.